This TCR beta chain derives from a study of PD-1 blockade in classical Hodgkin lymphoma. As for the study in general: The nivolumab dose that patients received was 3 mg/kg, given intravenously every 2 weeks. Study-level results: Why repertoires differed is undefined; disease activity or prior therapy possibly contributed.

Germline values: CDR1 SEHNR, CDR2 FQNEAQ (reference sequence). V was clipped by 4 bases and J by 4 bases; unmatched bases: 7. The CDR3 is 14 amino acids. Relapse after autologous stem cell transplantation occurred in every patient, and brentuximab vedotin exposure varied. By magnetic negative selection, CD8+ T cells were isolated from the thawed PBMCs. Repertoires were generated with immunoSEQ multiplex PCR, while TCRdb's copy carries only in-frame clones and drops some. In the table there are 25,000 to 30,000 clones, 70% to 90% of which are singletons. Worth noting for this clone: Its target is unknown.

The chain carries TRBV7-9 and TRBJ2-7; 7 bases align to TRBD1. This clonotype was obtained from a human donor with classical Hodgkin lymphoma. This specimen was CD8+ T cells from blood, taken at baseline. The CDR3 reads CASSSGDSPYEQYF. CDR3 sequence (DNA): TGTGCCAGCAGCTCCGGGGACAGCCCTTACGAGCAGTACTTC.